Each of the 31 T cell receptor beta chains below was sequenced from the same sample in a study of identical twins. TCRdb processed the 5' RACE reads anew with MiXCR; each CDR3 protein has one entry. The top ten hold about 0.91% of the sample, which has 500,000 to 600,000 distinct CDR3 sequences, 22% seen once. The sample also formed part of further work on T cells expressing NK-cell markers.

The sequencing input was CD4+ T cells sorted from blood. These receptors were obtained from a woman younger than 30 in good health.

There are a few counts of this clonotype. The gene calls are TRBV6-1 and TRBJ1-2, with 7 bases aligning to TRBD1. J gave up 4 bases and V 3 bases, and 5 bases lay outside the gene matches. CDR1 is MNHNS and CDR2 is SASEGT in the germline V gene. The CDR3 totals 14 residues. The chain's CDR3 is CASSDPGTVYGYTF. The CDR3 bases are TGTGCCAGCAGTGATCCAGGGACAGTCTATGGCTACACCTTC.

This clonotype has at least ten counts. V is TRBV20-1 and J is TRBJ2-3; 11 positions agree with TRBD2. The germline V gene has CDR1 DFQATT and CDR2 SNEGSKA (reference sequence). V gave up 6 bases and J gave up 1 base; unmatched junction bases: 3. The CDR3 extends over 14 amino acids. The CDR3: CSATLAGGTDTQYF. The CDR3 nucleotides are TGCAGTGCGACACTAGCGGGAGGCACAGATACGCAGTATTTT.

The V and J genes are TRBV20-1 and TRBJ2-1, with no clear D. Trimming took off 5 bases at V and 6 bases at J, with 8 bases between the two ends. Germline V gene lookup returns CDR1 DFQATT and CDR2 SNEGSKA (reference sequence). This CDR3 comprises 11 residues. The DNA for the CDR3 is TGCAGTGCTTCGAAGGTCAATGAGCAGTTCTTC. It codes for CSASKVNEQFF.

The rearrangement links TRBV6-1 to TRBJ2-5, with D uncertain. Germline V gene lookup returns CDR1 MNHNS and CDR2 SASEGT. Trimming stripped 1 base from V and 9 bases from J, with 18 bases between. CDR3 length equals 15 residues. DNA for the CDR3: TGTGCCAGCAGTGAAGAAAGGACGGGTCGGACCGCCCAGTACTTC. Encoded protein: CASSEERTGRTAQYF.

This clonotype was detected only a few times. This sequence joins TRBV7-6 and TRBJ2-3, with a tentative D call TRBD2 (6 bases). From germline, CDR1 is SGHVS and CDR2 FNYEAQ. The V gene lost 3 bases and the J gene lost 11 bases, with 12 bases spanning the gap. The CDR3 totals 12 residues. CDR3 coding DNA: TGTGCCAGCAGCTTTAGTCAGGAGGGGCAGTATTTT. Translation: CASSFSQEGQYF.

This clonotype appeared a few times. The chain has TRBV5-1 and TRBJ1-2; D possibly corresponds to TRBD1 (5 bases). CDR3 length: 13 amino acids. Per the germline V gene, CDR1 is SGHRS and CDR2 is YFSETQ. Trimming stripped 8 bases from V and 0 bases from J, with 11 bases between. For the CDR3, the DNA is TGCGCCAGTCGGGACCCAGCTAACTATGGCTACACCTTC. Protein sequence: CASRDPANYGYTF.

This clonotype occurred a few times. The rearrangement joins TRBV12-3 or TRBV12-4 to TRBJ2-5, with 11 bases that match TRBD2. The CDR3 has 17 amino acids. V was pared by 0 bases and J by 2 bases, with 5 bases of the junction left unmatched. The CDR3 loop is CASSLALRLAGQETQYF. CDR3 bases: TGTGCCAGCAGTTTAGCGCTCAGACTAGCGGGGCAAGAGACCCAGTACTTC.

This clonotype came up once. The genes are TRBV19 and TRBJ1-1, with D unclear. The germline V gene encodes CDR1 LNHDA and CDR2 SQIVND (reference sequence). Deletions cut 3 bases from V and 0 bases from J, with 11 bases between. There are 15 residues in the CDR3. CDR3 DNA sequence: TGTGCCAGTAGTATCACCCGGGCCATGAACACTGAAGCTTTCTTT. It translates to CASSITRAMNTEAFF.

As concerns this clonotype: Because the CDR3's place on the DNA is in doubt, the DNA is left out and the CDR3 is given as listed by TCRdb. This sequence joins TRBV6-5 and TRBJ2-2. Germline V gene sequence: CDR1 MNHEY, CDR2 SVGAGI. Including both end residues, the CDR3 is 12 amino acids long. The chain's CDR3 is CASSSLGELFFF.

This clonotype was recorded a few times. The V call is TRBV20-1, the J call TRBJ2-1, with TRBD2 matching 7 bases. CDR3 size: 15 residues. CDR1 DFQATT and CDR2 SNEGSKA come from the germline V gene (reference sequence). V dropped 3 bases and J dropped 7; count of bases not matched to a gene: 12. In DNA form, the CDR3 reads TGCAGTGCTAGGGGGGGGGGTTTTAGCGTAAATGAGCAGTTCTTC. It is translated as CSARGGGFSVNEQFF.

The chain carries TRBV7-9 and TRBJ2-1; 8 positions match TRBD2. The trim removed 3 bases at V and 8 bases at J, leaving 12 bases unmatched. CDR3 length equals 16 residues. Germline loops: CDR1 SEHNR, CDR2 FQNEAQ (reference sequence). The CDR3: CASSFSGREAIDEQFF. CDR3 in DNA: TGTGCCAGCAGCTTCTCTGGGCGGGAGGCGATCGATGAGCAGTTCTTC.

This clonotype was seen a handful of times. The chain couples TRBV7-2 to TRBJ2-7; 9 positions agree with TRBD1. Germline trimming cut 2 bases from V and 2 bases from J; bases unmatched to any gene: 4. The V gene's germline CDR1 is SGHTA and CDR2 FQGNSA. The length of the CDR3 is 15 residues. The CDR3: CASSLMGQGAYEQYF. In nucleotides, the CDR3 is TGTGCCAGCAGCTTAATGGGACAGGGTGCCTACGAGCAGTACTTC.

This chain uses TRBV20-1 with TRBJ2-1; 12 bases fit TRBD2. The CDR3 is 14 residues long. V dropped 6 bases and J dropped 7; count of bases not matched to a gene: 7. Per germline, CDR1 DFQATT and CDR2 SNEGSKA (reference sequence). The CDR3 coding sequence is TGCAGTGCCCCAACTAGCGGGAGGCAGAATGAGCAGTTCTTC. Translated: CSAPTSGRQNEQFF.

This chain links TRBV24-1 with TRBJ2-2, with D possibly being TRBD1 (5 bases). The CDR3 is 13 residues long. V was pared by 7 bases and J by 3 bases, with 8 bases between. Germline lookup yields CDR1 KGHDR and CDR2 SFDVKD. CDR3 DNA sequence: TGTGCCACCAGGGCAGGGCACACCGGGGAGCTGTTTTTT. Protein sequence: CATRAGHTGELFF.

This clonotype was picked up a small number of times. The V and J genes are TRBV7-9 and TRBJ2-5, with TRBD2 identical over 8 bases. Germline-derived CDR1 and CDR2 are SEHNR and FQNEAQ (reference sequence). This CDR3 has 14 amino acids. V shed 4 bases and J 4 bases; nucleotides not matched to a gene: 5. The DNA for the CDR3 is TGTGCCAGCAGCTCCTCTAGCGGGCGAGAGACCCAGTACTTC. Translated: CASSSSSGRETQYF.

The CDR3 protein is CAISESTLASGRTYNEQFF. The CDR3 bases are TGTGCCATCAGTGAGTCGACTCTTGCTAGCGGGAGGACCTACAATGAGCAGTTCTTC. The chain couples TRBV10-3 to TRBJ2-1; 11 nucleotides align to TRBD2. The trim removed 0 bases at V and 2 bases at J, leaving 9 bases unmatched. The V gene's germline CDR1 is ENHRY and CDR2 SYGVKD. This CDR3 contains 19 residues.

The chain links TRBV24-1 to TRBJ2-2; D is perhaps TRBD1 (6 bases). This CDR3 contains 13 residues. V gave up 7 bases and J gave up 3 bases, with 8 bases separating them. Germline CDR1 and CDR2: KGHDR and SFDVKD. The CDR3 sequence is CATRDSYTGELFF. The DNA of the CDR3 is TGTGCCACCAGGGACAGTTACACCGGGGAGCTGTTTTTT.

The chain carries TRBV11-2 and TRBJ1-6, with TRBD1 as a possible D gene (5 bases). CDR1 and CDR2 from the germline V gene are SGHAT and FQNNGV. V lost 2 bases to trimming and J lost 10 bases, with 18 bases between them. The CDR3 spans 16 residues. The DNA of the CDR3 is TGTGCCAGCAGCTTACAAACCCTGGGGGGAGTGTCACCCCTCCACTTT. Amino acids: CASSLQTLGGVSPLHF.

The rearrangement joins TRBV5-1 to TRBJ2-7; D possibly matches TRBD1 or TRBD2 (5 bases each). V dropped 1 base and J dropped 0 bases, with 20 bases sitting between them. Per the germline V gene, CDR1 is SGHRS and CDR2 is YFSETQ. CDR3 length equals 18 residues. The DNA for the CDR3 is TGCGCCAGCAGCTTGTTATCATCCGGGACGGTAAGCTCCTACGAGCAGTACTTC. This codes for CASSLLSSGTVSSYEQYF.

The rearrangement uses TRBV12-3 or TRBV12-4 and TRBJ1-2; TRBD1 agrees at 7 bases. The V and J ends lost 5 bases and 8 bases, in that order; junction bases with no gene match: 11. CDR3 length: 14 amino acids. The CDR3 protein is CASSRTARTGGYTF. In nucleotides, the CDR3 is TGTGCCAGCAGTCGAACAGCCCGGACAGGCGGCTACACCTTC.

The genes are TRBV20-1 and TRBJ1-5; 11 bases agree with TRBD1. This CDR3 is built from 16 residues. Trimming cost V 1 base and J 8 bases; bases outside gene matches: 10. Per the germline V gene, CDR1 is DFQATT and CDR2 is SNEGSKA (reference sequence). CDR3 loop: CSARGSWTGGKEPQHF. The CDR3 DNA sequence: TGCAGTGCTAGAGGTTCGTGGACAGGGGGCAAGGAGCCCCAGCATTTT.

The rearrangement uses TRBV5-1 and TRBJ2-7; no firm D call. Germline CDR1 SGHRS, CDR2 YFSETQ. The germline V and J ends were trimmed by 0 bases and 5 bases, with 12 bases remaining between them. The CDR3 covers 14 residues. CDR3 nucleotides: TGCGCCAGCAGCTTGGCCCGGCTTTCCCACGAGCAGTACTTC. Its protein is CASSLARLSHEQYF.

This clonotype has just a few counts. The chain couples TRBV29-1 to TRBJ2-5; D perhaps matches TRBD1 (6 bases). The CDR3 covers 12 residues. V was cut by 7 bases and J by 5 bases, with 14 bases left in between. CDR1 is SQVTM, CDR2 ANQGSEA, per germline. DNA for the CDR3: TGCAGCGACGCAGGGGTTGTTGAGACCCAGTACTTC. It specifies CSDAGVVETQYF. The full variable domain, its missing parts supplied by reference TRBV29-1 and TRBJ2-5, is SAVISQKPSRDICQRGTSLTIQCQVDSQVTMMFWYRQQPGQSLTLIATANQGSEATYESGFVIDKFPISRPNLTFSTLTVSNMSPEDSSIYLCSDAGVVETQYFGPGTRLLVL.

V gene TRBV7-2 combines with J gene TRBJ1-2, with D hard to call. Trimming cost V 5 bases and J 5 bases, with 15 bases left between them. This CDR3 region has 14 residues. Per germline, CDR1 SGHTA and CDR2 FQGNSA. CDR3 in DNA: TGTGCCAGCAGCCTCGGTGGTAGAGTTTATGGCTACACCTTC. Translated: CASSLGGRVYGYTF. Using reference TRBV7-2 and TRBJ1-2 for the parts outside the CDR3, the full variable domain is GAGVSQSPSNKVTEKGKDVELRCDPISGHTALYWYRQSLGQGLEFLIYFQGNSAPDKSGLPSDRFSAERTGGSVSTLTIQRTQQEDSAVYLCASSLGGRVYGYTFGSGTRLTVV.

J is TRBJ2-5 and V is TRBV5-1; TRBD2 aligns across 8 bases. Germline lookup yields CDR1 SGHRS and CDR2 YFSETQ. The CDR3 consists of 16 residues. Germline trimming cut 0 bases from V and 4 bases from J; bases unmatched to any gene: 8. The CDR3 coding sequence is TGCGCCAGCAGCTTGGGAAGCGGGAGATTACTAGAGACCCAGTACTTC. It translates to CASSLGSGRLLETQYF.

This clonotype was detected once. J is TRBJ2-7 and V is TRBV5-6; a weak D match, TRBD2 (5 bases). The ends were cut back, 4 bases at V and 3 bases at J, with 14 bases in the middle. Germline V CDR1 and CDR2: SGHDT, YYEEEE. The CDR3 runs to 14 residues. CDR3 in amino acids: CASSAGMSCYEQYF. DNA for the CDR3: TGTGCCAGCAGCGCCGGGATGAGCTGCTACGAGCAGTACTTC.

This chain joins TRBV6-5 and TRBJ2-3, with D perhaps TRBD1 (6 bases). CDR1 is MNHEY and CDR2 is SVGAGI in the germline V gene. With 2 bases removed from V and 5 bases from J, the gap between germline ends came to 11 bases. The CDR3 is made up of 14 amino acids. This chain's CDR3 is CASSYDRRIDTQYF. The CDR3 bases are TGTGCCAGCAGTTACGACAGGCGGATAGATACGCAGTATTTT.

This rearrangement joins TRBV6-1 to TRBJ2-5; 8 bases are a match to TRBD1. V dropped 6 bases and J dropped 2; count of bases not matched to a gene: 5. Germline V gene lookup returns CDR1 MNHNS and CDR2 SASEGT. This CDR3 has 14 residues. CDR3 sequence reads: CASRDHRGQETQYF. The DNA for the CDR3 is TGTGCCAGCAGAGACCACAGGGGGCAAGAGACCCAGTACTTC.

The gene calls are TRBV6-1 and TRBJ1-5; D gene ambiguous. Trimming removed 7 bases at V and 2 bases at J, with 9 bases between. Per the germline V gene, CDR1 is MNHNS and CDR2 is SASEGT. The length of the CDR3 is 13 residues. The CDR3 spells CASTSRGNQPQHF. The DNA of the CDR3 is TGTGCCAGCACCTCGCGGGGCAATCAGCCCCAGCATTTT.

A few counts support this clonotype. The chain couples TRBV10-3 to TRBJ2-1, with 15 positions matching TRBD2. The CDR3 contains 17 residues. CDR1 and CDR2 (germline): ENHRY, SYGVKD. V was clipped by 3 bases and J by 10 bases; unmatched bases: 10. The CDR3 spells CAISEPGLAGGRGEQFF. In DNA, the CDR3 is TGTGCCATCAGTGAACCGGGACTAGCGGGGGGCCGTGGCGAGCAGTTCTTC.

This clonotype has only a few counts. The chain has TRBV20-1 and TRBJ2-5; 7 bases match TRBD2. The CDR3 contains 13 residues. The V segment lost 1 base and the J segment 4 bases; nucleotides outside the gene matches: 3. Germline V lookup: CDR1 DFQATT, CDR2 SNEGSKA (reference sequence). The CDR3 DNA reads TGCAGTGCTAGAGCATTAGCGGGAGAGACCCAGTACTTC. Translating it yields CSARALAGETQYF.